Described below is a single T cell receptor beta chain sequence and its context. Its antigen has not been determined. Nothing much larger sits one base from this clone, and base qualities are not available. CD8 naive samples were obtained by positive selection for CCR7 among CD45RO-negative cells, yielding a CD45RA+CCR7+ population from which TemRA cells were excluded. Healthy HIV-negative adults with no recently reported acute infections or vaccinations were included as donors. Every donor was a Caucasian adult residing in Nashville, Tennessee, USA. After blood collection by leukapheresis, PBMCs were isolated using Ficoll-Histopaque density gradient centrifugation and then cryopreserved in the vapor phase of liquid nitrogen. Analytical flow cytometry was used to check the purity and quantity of each magnetically sorted T cell population. Genomic DNA was isolated from every sorted fraction and measured by UV absorbance on a Nanodrop 2000c.

This sample stems from a study of shared clonotypes between healthy human individuals (TCRdb year 2020). Describing the broader study: The cohort comprised two women and three men aged 18 to 49 years. Per donor, three plates each were used for CD4 naive and CD4 memory, two for CD8 naive, and one for CD8 memory. To increase sequencing depth and limit assay-specific biases, TCR repertoire library preparation and sequencing were carried out by different laboratories using diverse techniques. Each donor's leukapheresis produced roughly between roughly 0.85 and 9.5 billion PBMCs. The study deeply sequenced blood TCR repertoires of about five healthy adults to estimate repertoire size and the extent of clonotype sharing between individuals.

General conclusions and limits of the study: Incomplete sequencing was indicated by rarefaction of sorted-subset datasets, despite the large sequencing depth. Based on pairwise subsampling, the degree of clonotype sharing among donors was expected to be affected by sequencing depth. Because the study included only a small number of donors, the genetic and exposure-history diversity represented was limited. Estimated clonotype richness was generally larger for naive than for memory subsets. Sharing across four donors was observed for about 4.8% of naive CD4, 3.5% of naive CD8, over 2% of memory CD4, and about 0.4% of memory CD8 clonotypes. Sampling was limited to blood, and TCR repertoires in tissue likely differ from TCR repertoires in blood. Clonotypes shared by all four sorted-subset donors showed higher generation probabilities than non-shared clonotypes.

Using the deep immunoSEQ assay, multiplex PCR amplified TCR CDR3 regions from genomic DNA. Extracted genomic DNA from each cell subset was spread evenly across all wells of several immunoSEQ 96-well plates, with each plate serving as a replicate. For sorted subsets, roughly 190 ng of genomic DNA, equivalent to 30,000 or so T cell genomes, went into each replicate PCR. The purified libraries were quantified using a Qubit 3.0 fluorometer, sized with a Bioanalyzer 2100, and then quantified again using the KAPA Library Quantification kit. Every immunoSEQ 96-well plate was sequenced on a dedicated single-read 150-cycle Illumina NextSeq 550 flow cell. Turning to the authors' computational methods: Because only junctional sequences without quality scores were contained in the immunoSEQ output, filtering matching that applied to full-length reads could not be performed. Sequences were annotated with PyIR, a Python wrapper for IgBLAST v1.9, and V/J genes and CDR3 were assigned using IMGT germline references. Any read was removed if the V/J assignment was weak (E-value above 1e-6), the CDR3 was missing, or the read contained stop codons, out-of-frame junctions, or ambiguous translated residues. V3J clonotypes were defined as sequences sharing the same inferred V gene, J gene, and CDR3 amino acid sequence. To compute the percentage overlap between repertoires, the number of shared unique clonotypes was divided by the size of the smaller repertoire. Richness of each repertoire was evaluated using RTK rarefaction, the Chao1 estimator, and Recon v2.1 estimates of unobserved clonotypes. Generation probabilities were computed with OLGA for all TCRbeta clonotypes obtained by the gDNA method from several donors. TCRdb limited this immuneACCESS table to in-frame rearrangements with V and J called. A share of clones is missing; checked studies link under half to unresolved V genes, and the rest is unexplained. Clone size and the V and J calls come from that table; the DNA yielded D and trimming. The sample table lists roughly 2 million clones, 85% to 95% of them with a count of one. Of the sample, more than 0.95% is held by the ten largest clones.

The CDR3 runs 16 residues from the cysteine to the phenylalanine. Of all the DNA, just the CDR3 is kept, 48 bases in frame from base 1. CDR1 is given as MGHRA and CDR2 as YSYEKL, both from the germline V gene. Germline trimming amounts to 1 base on V and 2 bases on J, with 5 as the count of junction bases outside the gene matches. The rearrangement joined TRBV4-1 to TRBJ1-5, with TRBD1 matching 7 junction bases. The TCR comes from a man aged 18 to 30 in good health. The sample comprised naive CD8+ T cells sorted from blood. The cell subset or site tag for this specimen amounts to: CD45RA+CCR7+. The DNA reads TGCGCCAGCAGCCAAGTCTGGGACAGTGGCAATCAGCCCCAGCATTTT. It encodes CASSQVWDSGNQPQHF.